These 29 T cell receptor beta chains were sequenced from one sample in a study of blood T cell repertoires in COVID-19. Clones were sequenced by immunoSEQ multiplex PCR, and TCRdb holds only the in-frame ones, with some missing. The sample records over 150,000 clones, roughly 80% being singletons. The source material was peripheral blood. The receptors derive from a human donor in a cohort sampled during active COVID-19.

In nucleotides, the CDR3 is TGCGCCAGCAGCGTAACAGGGAGTTGGGGAAGCTCTGGGGCCAACGTCCTGACTTTC. This codes for CASSVTGSWGSSGANVLTF. The chain couples TRBV5-1 to TRBJ2-6; perhaps TRBD1 as D (6 bases). CDR3 length: 19 residues. Trimming removed 4 bases from V and 0 bases from J, with 20 bases in between. Germline assignment: CDR1 SGHRS and CDR2 YFSETQ.

The chain recombines TRBV27 with TRBJ2-7; TRBD1 matches at 8 bases. Germline trimming cut 2 bases from V and 4 bases from J; bases unmatched to any gene: 7. CDR1 is MNHEY and CDR2 is SMNVEV in the germline V gene (reference sequence). This CDR3 has 15 residues. The CDR3 DNA is TGTGCCAGCAGTTTAGTTCCAGGGGGCAGTTACGAGCAGTACTTC. Amino acid sequence: CASSLVPGGSYEQYF.

This chain links TRBV7-9 with TRBJ2-7; 7 bases agree with TRBD1. The CDR3 extends over 14 amino acids. Looked up from germline, CDR1 is SEHNR and CDR2 is FQNEAQ (reference sequence). Unmatched junction bases numbered 3, after V lost 4 bases and J lost 0 bases. The CDR3 is CASSSTGSSYEQYF. The CDR3 nucleotides are TGTGCCAGCAGCTCGACAGGGAGCTCCTACGAGCAGTACTTC. Variable domain in full (rest from reference TRBV7-9 and TRBJ2-7): DTGVSQNPRHKITKRGQNVTFRCDPISEHNRLYWYRQTLGQGPEFLTYFQNEAQLEKSRLLSDRFSAERPKGSFSTLEIQRTEQGDSAMYLCASSSTGSSYEQYFGPGTRLTVT.

This clone was seen once. The chain joins TRBV11-3 to TRBJ2-2; D unresolved. Trimming removed 3 bases from V and 1 base from J, with 9 bases in between. From germline, CDR1 is SGHNT and CDR2 YENEEA. The CDR3 sequence is 15 residues long. The CDR3 bases are TGTGCCAGCAGCTTGGCAGGTGGGAACACCGGGGAGCTGTTTTTT. Translated: CASSLAGGNTGELFF.

The J gene is TRBJ1-5, the V gene TRBV5-1; D is undetermined. Germline V gene sequence: CDR1 SGHRS, CDR2 YFSETQ. V was cut by 1 base and J by 11 bases, with 13 bases left in between. The CDR3 spans 13 residues. The CDR3 is CASSLQGPEAQHF. CDR3 DNA sequence: TGCGCCAGCAGCTTGCAAGGACCGGAGGCCCAGCATTTT.

This clone has a handful of counts. The chain employs TRBV9 and TRBJ1-2; D uncertain. The germline gives CDR1 SGDLS, CDR2 YYNGEE. Trimming cost V 5 bases and J 4 bases, with 12 bases left between them. This CDR3 has 13 amino acids. Here the CDR3 reads CASRGLASYGYTF. DNA of the CDR3: TGTGCCAGCAGAGGACTGGCAAGCTATGGCTACACCTTC.

This chain connects TRBV7-3 to TRBJ2-7, with 8 bases identical to TRBD2. The trim removed 2 bases at V and 6 bases at J, leaving 0 bases unmatched. Germline V gene lookup returns CDR1 SGHTA and CDR2 FQGTGA. This CDR3 has 12 amino acids. CDR3 sequence: CASSLAGGEQYF. The CDR3 bases are TGTGCCAGCAGCTTAGCGGGGGGCGAGCAGTACTTC.

The chain is built from TRBV6-5 and TRBJ2-7; the D gene is possibly TRBD2 (5 bases). Germline V gene lookup returns CDR1 MNHEY and CDR2 SVGAGI. The CDR3 runs to 13 residues. The ends were cut back, 9 bases at V and 2 bases at J, with 14 bases in the middle. The CDR3 sequence: CASGAGRAYEQYF. The CDR3 DNA reads as TGTGCCAGTGGCGCGGGCCGAGCCTACGAGCAGTACTTC.

V and J are TRBV6-6 and TRBJ2-1; 11 bases are shared with TRBD2. The CDR3 runs 15 residues. Germline CDR1 MNHNY, CDR2 SVGAGI (reference sequence). Trimming took 4 bases from V and 10 from J; bases not matched to a gene: 9. The CDR3 DNA follows: TGTGCCAGCAGTTCAACCGGGACTAGCGGCAGGGAGCAGTTCTTC. Its translation: CASSSTGTSGREQFF.

This clone was counted at least ten times. V usage is TRBV30 and J usage is TRBJ2-7, with TRBD2 matching over 8 bases. The J segment lost 7 bases and the V segment lost 2 bases, leaving 4 bases of the junction unmatched. The CDR3 extends over 12 amino acids. Germline CDR1 reads GTSNPN; CDR2 reads SVGIG (reference sequence). The CDR3 DNA sequence: TGTGCCTGGAGTTCCCGGGGGGGGGAGCAGTACTTC. Translated, it gives CAWSSRGGEQYF.

This rearrangement joins TRBV4-2 to TRBJ1-1, with 7 bases that match TRBD1. V gave up 1 base and J gave up 4 bases; unmatched junction bases: 6. Per the germline V gene, CDR1 is LGHNA and CDR2 is YNFKEQ. CDR3 size: 15 residues. As DNA, the CDR3 is TGTGCCAGCAGCCAAGGGGGACAGCCGAGCACTGAAGCTTTCTTT. It specifies CASSQGGQPSTEAFF.

Here the CDR3 reads CASSQERGLYEQYF. The CDR3 DNA follows: TGTGCCAGCAGCCAAGAAAGGGGACTCTACGAGCAGTACTTC. The chain links TRBV3-1 (or the pseudogene TRBV3-2) to TRBJ2-7; a weak D match, TRBD2 (6 bases). Trimming took off 0 bases at V and 3 bases at J, with 9 bases between the two ends. The CDR3 has 14 residues. The germline V gene has CDR1 LGHDT and CDR2 YNNKEL (reference sequence).

This clone was counted a few times. V usage is TRBV19 and J usage is TRBJ2-3; D unresolved. CDR1 and CDR2 from the germline V gene are LNHDA and SQIVND (reference sequence). The germline V and J ends were trimmed by 1 base and 0 bases, with 8 bases remaining between them. This CDR3 spans 15 amino acids. The CDR3 region has the DNA TGTGCCAGTAGTATAGGAGGATCTAGCACAGATACGCAGTATTTT. Its protein product is CASSIGGSSTDTQYF.

The chain carries TRBV5-1 and TRBJ2-7, with TRBD1 matching 9 bases. Germline V gene data show CDR1 as SGHRS and CDR2 as YFSETQ. CDR3 length equals 13 residues. J gave up 7 bases and V 3 bases, and 5 bases lay outside the gene matches. The CDR3 DNA reads as TGCGCCAGCAGCTGGGGACAGGGCTTAGAGCAGTACTTC. Protein product: CASSWGQGLEQYF.

As to this clone: Other DNA sequences in this sample translate to the same CDR3. The chain couples TRBV7-2 to TRBJ2-7; tentative D call: TRBD1 (5 bases). The germline V gene has CDR1 SGHTA and CDR2 FQGNSA. This CDR3 is 15 amino acids long. Trimming cost V 1 base and J 3 bases, with 13 bases left between them. The CDR3 spells CASSLDRGGGYEQYF. The CDR3 DNA reads as TGTGCCAGCAGCTTAGATAGGGGTGGCGGCTACGAGCAGTACTTC.

This chain uses TRBV4-1 with TRBJ1-5, with D hard to call. The CDR3 is 13 amino acids. Germline loops: CDR1 MGHRA, CDR2 YSYEKL. V lost 3 bases, J lost 5 bases, and 8 bases lay in between. CDR3 nucleotide sequence: TGCGCCAGCAGCCACCCGCGGGATCAGCCCCAGCATTTT. This encodes CASSHPRDQPQHF.

This clone has a single count. The rearrangement links TRBV6-2 or TRBV6-3 to TRBJ2-3, with TRBD1 identical over 8 bases. V dropped 5 bases and J dropped 2; count of bases not matched to a gene: 9. The CDR3 extends over 16 amino acids. Germline values: CDR1 MNHEY, CDR2 SVGEGT. Here the CDR3 DNA reads TGTGCCAGCAGTACGGGGACAGGAAGGTACACAGATACGCAGTATTTT. It codes for CASSTGTGRYTDTQYF.

In the case of this clone: The sample carries other DNA sequences with the same CDR3. The V and J genes are TRBV2 and TRBJ1-1, with 7 bases fitting TRBD1. J gave up 2 bases and V 6 bases, and 3 bases lay outside the gene matches. This CDR3 is built from 13 residues. CDR1 SNHLY and CDR2 FYNNEI come from the germline V gene. As DNA, the CDR3 is TGTGCCAGCAGGGGGACAGTTAACACTGAAGCTTTCTTT. Translated: CASRGTVNTEAFF.

The chain uses TRBV3-1 (or the pseudogene TRBV3-2) and TRBJ2-5; 14 bases are a match to TRBD2. Germline V CDR1 and CDR2: LGHDT, YNNKEL (reference sequence). The J segment lost 5 bases and the V segment lost 4 bases, leaving 6 bases of the junction unmatched. This CDR3 is 16 amino acids long. As DNA, the CDR3 is TGTGCCAGCAGCCCCCGACTAGCGGGGGGGCGGGAGACCCAGTACTTC. As protein: CASSPRLAGGRETQYF.

The V gene is TRBV23-1, the J gene TRBJ1-2, with D possibly being TRBD1 (6 bases). TRBV23-1 is placed among ORFs of uncertain function. CDR3 length: 19 residues. Between the trimmed V and J ends, which lost 1 base and 4 bases, there was a span of 25 bases. CDR3 DNA: TGCGCCAGCAGTCAATGGGCGGGGGGCCGACCTGAGCGTAGCTATGGCTACACCTTC. Amino acid sequence: CASSQWAGGRPERSYGYTF.

The J gene is TRBJ2-7, the V gene TRBV25-1; D unresolved. Looked up from germline, CDR1 is MGHDK and CDR2 is SYGVNS. Trimming removed 3 bases at V and 5 bases at J, with 8 bases between. The CDR3 is 12 residues long. The CDR3 DNA sequence: TGTGCCAGCAGTGACAAGCCCCACGAGCAGTACTTC. Translating it yields CASSDKPHEQYF.

The J gene is TRBJ2-2, the V gene TRBV7-2; 7 bases are a match to TRBD2. The germline V gene encodes CDR1 SGHTA and CDR2 FQGNSA. The CDR3 runs to 15 residues. The V gene end was trimmed by 5 bases and the J gene end by 3 bases; junction bases not matched to a gene: 6. The CDR3 DNA reads TGTGCCAGCAGCCACAGAGGGAGGGACACCGGGGAGCTGTTTTTT. Translated: CASSHRGRDTGELFF.

The DNA of the CDR3 is TGCGCCAGCAGCCCCCTCCTAGCGGGGGGGACCACCGGGGAGCTGTTTTTT. Amino acids: CASSPLLAGGTTGELFF. J is TRBJ2-2 and V is TRBV5-1; the match to TRBD2 covers 12 bases. The ends lost 4 bases at V and 4 bases at J; junction bases unmatched: 8. CDR1 and CDR2 from the germline V gene are SGHRS and YFSETQ. The CDR3 length is 17 residues.

This chain joins TRBV4-1 and TRBJ1-1, with 8 bases matching TRBD1. Per germline, CDR1 MGHRA and CDR2 YSYEKL. The junction had 7 bases not matched to a gene; V was cut back by 2 bases and J by 11 bases. The CDR3 has 13 amino acids. The CDR3 region is CASSQRTGLKAFF. The CDR3 DNA follows: TGCGCCAGCAGCCAACGGACAGGGTTAAAGGCTTTCTTT.

This chain uses TRBV15 with TRBJ1-2; 9 positions agree with TRBD1. The CDR3 is made up of 13 amino acids. CDR1 and CDR2 from the germline V gene are LNHNV and YYDKDF (reference sequence). V lost 4 bases to trimming and J lost 6 bases; unmatched junction nucleotides: 3. CDR3 in DNA: TGTGCCACCAGCACCGGACAGGGGAATGGCTACACCTTC. Translating gives CATSTGQGNGYTF.

The V call is TRBV6-6, the J call TRBJ1-5; D gene ambiguous. CDR3 length equals 13 residues. Per germline, CDR1 MNHNY and CDR2 SVGAGI (reference sequence). The ends were cut back, 6 bases at V and 5 bases at J, with 11 bases in the middle. CDR3 protein: CASRENLDQPQHF. CDR3 nucleotide sequence: TGTGCCAGCAGGGAGAACCTCGATCAGCCCCAGCATTTT.

The gene calls are TRBV14 and TRBJ1-5; D remains unclear. The CDR3 has 13 residues. Deletions cut 1 base from V and 9 bases from J, with 10 bases between. Germline-derived CDR1 and CDR2 are SGHDN and FVKESK. The CDR3 is CASSQVRGGPQHF. CDR3 nucleotides: TGTGCCAGCAGCCAAGTCCGGGGAGGGCCCCAGCATTTT.

The chain uses TRBV7-8 and TRBJ2-7; D is perhaps TRBD2 (7 bases). The CDR3 is 16 residues long. The V and J ends lost 2 bases and 6 bases respectively, with 20 bases between them. Looked up from germline, CDR1 is SGHVS and CDR2 is FQNEAQ. CDR3 bases: TGTGCCAGCAGCTTAAAGGGGGGGGCACTTACGAGCGAGCAGTACTTC. Its protein is CASSLKGGALTSEQYF.

The gene calls are TRBV4-2 and TRBJ2-7, with D tentatively TRBD2 (5 bases). The germline V gene has CDR1 LGHNA and CDR2 YNFKEQ. The ends were cut back, 1 base at V and 5 bases at J, with 9 bases in the middle. The CDR3 is 13 residues long. CDR3 in amino acids: CASSQGSADEQYF. CDR3 DNA sequence: TGTGCCAGCAGCCAAGGGTCAGCGGACGAGCAGTACTTC.